Listed below are T cell receptor beta chains from one sample, sequenced in a study of cytomegalovirus exposure and HLA in healthy donors. TCRdb's copy holds only in-frame clones and misses some; the assay was immunoSEQ multiplex PCR. The sample lists around 230,000 clones; approximately 81% were seen once. The sample comprised PBMCs. The receptors derive from a girl aged 2 to 10 in good health and CMV-seronegative. The CDR3 runs from the conserved cysteine through the conserved F or W. D genes are given only for firm matches.

J: TRBJ1-5; V: TRBV5-1; length: 15; D: NA; CDR3: CASSETGASNQPQHF
J: TRBJ1-5; V: TRBV5-1; length: 15; D: TRBD1; CDR3: CASSLGTGDGQPQHF
J: TRBJ2-7; V: TRBV9; length: 14; D: TRBD1; CDR3: CASSARQGTYEQYF
J: TRBJ2-1; V: TRBV30; length: 13; D: NA; CDR3: CAWTPNFHNEQFF
J: TRBJ2-5; V: TRBV13; length: 15; D: NA; CDR3: CASSLGTTRGGTQYF
J: TRBJ2-3; V: TRBV11-2; length: 16; D: NA; CDR3: CASSPNMAARGDTQYF
J: TRBJ1-5; V: TRBV6-1; length: 17; D: NA; CDR3: CASSEGRYRVGNQPQHF
J: TRBJ2-7; V: TRBV15; length: 16; D: TRBD1; CDR3: CATSPGTGGGRYEQYF
J: TRBJ2-2; V: TRBV7-2; length: 12; D: NA; CDR3: CASRSNTGELFF
J: TRBJ1-1; V: TRBV2; length: 11; D: NA; CDR3: CASSRLLGAFF
J: TRBJ2-7; V: TRBV10-3; length: 17; D: NA; CDR3: CAISGVRRDSVFYEQYF
J: TRBJ1-4; V: TRBV5-1; length: 14; D: TRBD1; CDR3: CASSPGQGNEKLFF
J: TRBJ2-1; V: TRBV2; length: 15; D: TRBD2; CDR3: CASSDGSGRAGEQFF
J: TRBJ2-5; V: TRBV5-4; length: 14; D: NA; CDR3: CASSLDPGVETQYF
J: TRBJ2-7; V: TRBV9; length: 17; D: TRBD2; CDR3: CASSVGGLAGVSYEQYF
J: TRBJ2-1; V: TRBV7-6; length: 16; D: TRBD2; CDR3: CASSRSGTTNMNEQFF
J: TRBJ2-2; V: TRBV7-7; length: 15; D: TRBD1; CDR3: CASSDRTGDTGELFF
J: TRBJ2-1; V: TRBV9; length: 16; D: NA; CDR3: CASSVAPILQYNEQFF
J: TRBJ1-4; V: TRBV5-6; length: 15; D: NA; CDR3: CASSLARGYHEKLFF
J: TRBJ2-1; V: TRBV25-1; length: 14; D: TRBD2; CDR3: CASRLAGGQNEQFF
J: TRBJ1-5; V: TRBV27; length: 15; D: NA; CDR3: CASSLSITANQPQHF
J: NA; V: TRBV5-1; length: 15; D: TRBD2; CDR3: CASSLLAGDQETQYF
J: TRBJ1-4; V: TRBV10-2; length: 13; D: NA; CDR3: CASSGAPREKLFF
J: TRBJ2-2; V: TRBV10-1; length: 13; D: NA; CDR3: CASSEDSTGELFF
J: TRBJ2-3; V: TRBV30; length: 12; D: NA; CDR3: CAWGGSTDTQYF
J: TRBJ2-1; V: TRBV5-1; length: 16; D: TRBD2; CDR3: CASSSSAESGMDGQFF
J: TRBJ1-4; V: TRBV7-8; length: 15; D: TRBD1; CDR3: CASSLVGGVEEKLFF
J: TRBJ2-1; V: TRBV4-1; length: 15; D: NA; CDR3: CASSQVQATYNEQFF
J: TRBJ1-2; V: TRBV10-3; length: 13; D: NA; CDR3: CAISESAGNGYTF
J: TRBJ2-1; V: TRBV5-6; length: 15; D: TRBD2; CDR3: CASSFNGGAAARQFF
J: TRBJ1-2; V: TRBV7-9; length: 15; D: TRBD1; CDR3: CASDLSGDRVYGYTF
J: TRBJ2-1; V: TRBV27; length: 14; D: NA; CDR3: CASSFARGYNEQFF
J: TRBJ2-1; V: TRBV19; length: 13; D: TRBD2; CDR3: CASRLAGLDEQFF
J: TRBJ1-2; V: TRBV2; length: 13; D: NA; CDR3: CASSYRANYGYTF
J: TRBJ1-1; V: TRBV7-9; length: 14; D: NA; CDR3: CASSFNSRNTEAFF
J: TRBJ1-3; V: TRBV7-6; length: 16; D: TRBD1; CDR3: CASSLGSGGTGNTIYF
J: TRBJ1-3; V: TRBV2; length: 16; D: TRBD1; CDR3: CASSPTGRSSGNTIYF
J: TRBJ1-5; V: TRBV19; length: 15; D: TRBD1; CDR3: CASSIAGGSNQPQHF
J: TRBJ1-1; V: TRBV27; length: 14; D: TRBD1; CDR3: CASSLNRGYTEAFF
J: TRBJ1-1; V: TRBV18; length: 13; D: NA; CDR3: CASSPPSGTEAFF
J: TRBJ2-7; V: TRBV21-1; length: 16; D: NA; CDR3: CASSREDRNILYEQYF
J: TRBJ1-1; V: TRBV29-1; length: 14; D: TRBD1; CDR3: CSVVYRGTKTEAFF
J: TRBJ1-3; V: TRBV7-2; length: 15; D: NA; CDR3: CASSSSVWSGNTIYF
J: TRBJ2-7; V: TRBV6-1; length: 15; D: NA; CDR3: CASNGGGGGAYEQYF
J: TRBJ2-4; V: TRBV7-9; length: 10; D: NA; CDR3: CASRSDIQYF
J: TRBJ2-1; V: TRBV5-6; length: 16; D: TRBD2; CDR3: CASSPGLASSYNEQFF
J: TRBJ2-3; V: TRBV9; length: 15; D: TRBD1; CDR3: CASSVADRVADTQYF
J: TRBJ1-1; V: TRBV4-1; length: 16; D: TRBD1; CDR3: CASSPRTGGGYTEAFF
J: TRBJ1-1; V: TRBV27; length: 17; D: TRBD1; CDR3: CASSLSRRGRVFTEAFF